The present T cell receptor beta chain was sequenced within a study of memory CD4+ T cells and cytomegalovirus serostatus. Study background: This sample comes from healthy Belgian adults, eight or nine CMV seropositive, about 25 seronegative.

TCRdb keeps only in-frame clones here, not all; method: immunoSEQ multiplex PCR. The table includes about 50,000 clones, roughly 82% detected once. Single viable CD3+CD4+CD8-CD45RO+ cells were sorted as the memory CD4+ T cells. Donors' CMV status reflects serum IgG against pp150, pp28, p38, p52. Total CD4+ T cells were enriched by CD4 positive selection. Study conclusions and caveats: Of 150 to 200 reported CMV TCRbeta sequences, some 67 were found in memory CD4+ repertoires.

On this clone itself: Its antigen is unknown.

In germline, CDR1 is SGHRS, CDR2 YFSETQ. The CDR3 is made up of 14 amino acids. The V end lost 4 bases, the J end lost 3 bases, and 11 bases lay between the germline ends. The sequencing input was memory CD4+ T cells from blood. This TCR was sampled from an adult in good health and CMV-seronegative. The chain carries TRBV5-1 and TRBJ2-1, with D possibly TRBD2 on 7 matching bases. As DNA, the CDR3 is TGCGCCAGCAGCCCGGGGGGCGGCTACAATGAGCAGTTCTTC. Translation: CASSPGGGYNEQFF.